The next 16 T cell receptor beta chains were all read from a single sample in a study of PD-1 blockade in mismatch repair-deficient tumors (dated by TCRdb to the late 2010s). Libraries were constructed by the immunoSEQ multiplex PCR assay. Held by TCRdb, this immuneACCESS table contains in-frame sequences only and omits some clones. Under half of the omission traces to an unresolved V gene where checked; the cause of the rest is unknown. Counted in this sample were some 66,000 clones; about 91% of them appeared once. Roughly 13% of the sample goes to the ten largest clones. The material sequenced was peripheral blood, taken 52 weeks after starting pembrolizumab. These receptors originate from an adult with mismatch repair-deficient cancer.

This chain links TRBV5-6 with TRBJ2-5; TRBD1 might be the D (6 bases). V was pared by 5 bases and J by 5 bases, with 19 bases between. In germline, CDR1 is SGHDT, CDR2 YYEEEE. The CDR3 loop spans 15 amino acids. CDR3 nucleotide sequence: TGTGCCAGCAGTCAGACAGGTCACCTGGGGGAGACCCAGTACTTC. It is translated as CASSQTGHLGETQYF.

The V call is TRBV27, the J call TRBJ2-1, with TRBD2 matching 11 bases. The CDR3 loop spans 17 amino acids. Germline V gene lookup returns CDR1 MNHEY and CDR2 SMNVEV (reference sequence). J lost 4 bases, V lost 4 bases, and 9 bases had no gene match. The DNA of the CDR3 is TGTGCCAGCAGTTCAAGACTAGCGGGAAGGTCTTACAATGAGCAGTTCTTC. Protein sequence: CASSSRLAGRSYNEQFF.

This rearrangement joins TRBV10-2 to TRBJ2-7; D is perhaps TRBD2 (6 bases). Per germline, CDR1 WSHSY and CDR2 SAAADI. The CDR3 is 17 residues long. The V end lost 0 bases, the J end lost 4 bases, and 19 bases lay between the germline ends. CDR3 nucleotides: TGCGCCAGCAGTGAGTCGAACCCCGGGACTTGGAGATACGAGCAGTACTTC. Protein product: CASSESNPGTWRYEQYF.

The chain is built from TRBV11-3 and TRBJ2-1; 7 positions agree with TRBD1. The CDR3 runs 17 residues. The V gene end was trimmed by 3 bases and the J gene end by 6 bases; junction bases not matched to a gene: 14. From germline, CDR1 is SGHNT and CDR2 YENEEA. This CDR3 is CASSFNRGSGFSNEQFF. The CDR3 nucleotides read TGTGCCAGCAGCTTCAACAGGGGATCTGGTTTCTCCAATGAGCAGTTCTTC.

This chain uses TRBV30 with TRBJ1-1; D gene uncertain. CDR3 length: 14 amino acids. The germline V gene encodes CDR1 GTSNPN and CDR2 SVGIG (reference sequence). Trimming took off 0 bases at V and 4 bases at J, with 12 bases between the two ends. Here the CDR3 DNA reads TGTGCCTGGAGTGTATTGGTGGGGAGCACTGAAGCTTTCTTT. It yields the protein CAWSVLVGSTEAFF.

The chain links TRBV10-3 to TRBJ1-2; D unresolved. Trimming removed 0 bases from V and 2 bases from J, with 7 bases in between. CDR3 length: 14 residues. Germline V lookup: CDR1 ENHRY, CDR2 SYGVKD. The CDR3 region is CAISESTRNYGYTF. In DNA form, the CDR3 reads TGTGCCATCAGTGAGTCGACCCGAAACTATGGCTACACCTTC.

CDR3 sequence: CASSTQIQETQYF. The CDR3 nucleotides are TGTGCCAGTAGTACACAAATACAAGAGACCCAGTACTTC. V is TRBV19 and J is TRBJ2-5; D ambiguous. V gave up 4 bases and J gave up 2 bases, with 8 bases separating them. This CDR3 has 13 amino acids. The germline V gene encodes CDR1 LNHDA and CDR2 SQIVND (reference sequence).

The chain employs TRBV4-1 and TRBJ2-3, with D possibly being TRBD1 (5 bases). V gave up 0 bases and J gave up 5 bases, with 12 bases separating them. Germline CDR1 and CDR2: MGHRA and YSYEKL. There are 15 residues in the CDR3. CDR3 protein: CASSQEALRGDTQYF. Here the CDR3 DNA reads TGCGCCAGCAGCCAAGAAGCCCTAAGGGGAGATACGCAGTATTTT.

This clone was observed a handful of times. The V gene is TRBV6-1, the J gene TRBJ1-5; D uncertain. V shed 3 bases and J shed 3 bases, with 12 bases lying between them. This CDR3 has 15 amino acids. CDR1 and CDR2 (germline): MNHNS, SASEGT. This chain's CDR3 is CASSDTQRDNQPQHF. In DNA form, the CDR3 reads TGTGCCAGCAGTGACACTCAACGGGACAATCAGCCCCAGCATTTT.

In the case of this clone: At one of its ends the junction is not consistent with the germline gene, which may arise from a read error. This chain joins TRBV11-2 and TRBJ1-2; no firm D call. Looked up from germline, CDR1 is SGHAT and CDR2 is FQNNGV. This CDR3 is built from 11 residues. CDR3 amino acids: CASSLGTVLTF. The CDR3 nucleotides read TGTGCCAGCAGCTTAGGTACAGTTTTGACTTTC.

The CDR3 bases are TGTGCCACCAGCAGAGATCTGTCGAGCAGGGAGAACACTGAAGCTTTCTTT. It is translated as CATSRDLSSRENTEAFF. The V call is TRBV15, the J call TRBJ1-1; D perhaps matches TRBD1 (5 bases). The V and J ends lost 0 bases and 1 base respectively, with 15 bases between them. This CDR3 is built from 17 residues. Germline loops: CDR1 LNHNV, CDR2 YYDKDF (reference sequence).

The V gene is TRBV30, the J gene TRBJ2-1; unclear D gene. CDR1 is GTSNPN, CDR2 SVGIG, per germline (reference sequence). This CDR3 region has 15 residues. Trimming took 2 bases from V and 5 from J, leaving 16 bases between them. As DNA, the CDR3 is TGTGCCTGGAGTTCGCCATTGTGGGTCGACAATGAGCAGTTCTTC. Translated: CAWSSPLWVDNEQFF.

The chain carries TRBV5-1 and TRBJ2-7; a weak D match, TRBD2 (6 bases). Germline V lookup: CDR1 SGHRS, CDR2 YFSETQ. This CDR3 spans 16 amino acids. Between the trimmed V and J ends, which lost 3 bases and 2 bases, there was a span of 18 bases. Here the CDR3 reads CASSSITGTPTYEQYF. DNA for the CDR3: TGCGCCAGCAGCTCCATAACCGGGACTCCAACCTACGAGCAGTACTTC. The whole variable domain, remainder taken from reference TRBV5-1 and TRBJ2-7, is KAGVTQTPRYLIKTRGQQVTLSCSPISGHRSVSWYQQTPGQGLQFLFEYFSETQRNKGNFPGRFSGRQFSNSRSEMNVSTLELGDSALYLCASSSITGTPTYEQYFGPGTRLTVT.

The gene calls are TRBV5-1 and TRBJ1-1; D remains unclear. V lost 4 bases and J 7 bases, leaving 11 bases between the germline ends. The CDR3 contains 12 residues. In germline, CDR1 is SGHRS, CDR2 YFSETQ. In nucleotides, the CDR3 is TGCGCCAGCAGCCCGACTGAGGGTGAAGCTTTCTTT. Amino acids: CASSPTEGEAFF. The full variable domain, rest sourced from reference TRBV5-1 and TRBJ1-1, is KAGVTQTPRYLIKTRGQQVTLSCSPISGHRSVSWYQQTPGQGLQFLFEYFSETQRNKGNFPGRFSGRQFSNSRSEMNVSTLELGDSALYLCASSPTEGEAFFGQGTRLTVV.

V usage is TRBV6-4 and J usage is TRBJ2-2; D perhaps matches TRBD2 (5 bases). Germline V lookup: CDR1 MRHNA, CDR2 SNTAGT. The CDR3 loop spans 14 amino acids. The ends were cut back, 5 bases at V and 3 bases at J, with 10 bases in the middle. In nucleotides, the CDR3 is TGTGCCAGCAGTCTTTGGGAGTACACCGGGGAGCTGTTTTTT. Translating gives CASSLWEYTGELFF.

The chain links TRBV20-1 to TRBJ2-7, with TRBD2 matching 10 bases. The CDR3 length is 11 residues. Looked up from germline, CDR1 is DFQATT and CDR2 is SNEGSKA (reference sequence). Losses at the gene ends were 5 bases for V and 12 bases for J; bases not matched to a gene: 7. CDR3 DNA: TGCAGTGCTCCAGCGGGAGGGATCCGGTACTTC. Translation: CSAPAGGIRYF.